This entry features one T cell receptor beta chain sequence. Its specificity is unknown. Germline-derived CDR1 and CDR2 are MNHEY and SMNVEV (reference sequence). CDR3 size: 18 residues. The ends were cut back, 7 bases at V and 7 bases at J, with 26 bases in the middle. This sample was included in a study of T cell repertoires and HLA-DP antigens. Background on the study: The donors, ranging 18-to-29 to 60-to-69 years, included a couple of males and one female. Sorted CD137+CD4+ samples averaged around 230 ng DNA; pre-culture CD4+ samples, roughly 1,200 ng.

Overall study findings and caveats: A non-physiological HeLa system presented antigen to total CD4+ responders.

Amplification used primers for 54 TRBV and 13 TRBJ segments. The data were produced by immunoSEQ multiplex PCR, yet TCRdb's version contains in-frame clones alone and is incomplete. The table records roughly 120,000 clones, more than 85% of them present only once. The receptor was derived from a young woman in good health and CMV-seronegative. The sequencing input was CD4+ T cells from PBMCs. This chain links TRBV27 with TRBJ1-6; D call uncertain. CDR3: CASTPANQARRVNSPLHF. CDR3 bases: TGTGCCAGCACCCCGGCCAACCAGGCTCGAAGGGTAAATTCACCCCTCCACTTT.